Sequencing of this T cell receptor beta chain was carried out in a study of blood T cell repertoires in COVID-19. Study in general: The study drew acute and convalescent COVID-19 samples from the United States, Italy and Spain. PBMCs, B-cell-depleted T cells, or T cells were the source of the cDNA or gDNA that made up the material.

The CDR3 length is 14 residues. Between the trimmed V and J ends, which lost 2 bases and 6 bases, there was a span of 11 bases. CDR1 KGHSH and CDR2 LQKENI come from the germline V gene. Original methodology: Amplified reference gene primers provided the basis for estimating nucleated cell counts. Clones were read by immunoSEQ multiplex PCR, and TCRdb kept only the in-frame ones, dropping some. That table furnishes V, J and clone size, whereas the DNA furnished D and trimming. Of around 130,000 clones in the sample, about nine tenths were seen once. The sample taken for sequencing was peripheral blood. This rearrangement joins TRBV18 to TRBJ2-1; TRBD1 might be the D (6 bases). The receptor was derived from a man between 45 and 60 years old with active COVID-19. The CDR3 DNA reads TGTGCCAGCTCACCAGGTCTAGGGGGCAATGAGCAGTTCTTC. Amino acid sequence: CASSPGLGGNEQFF.